The clone carrying this TCR beta chain was recorded at least ten times. What it recognizes is unknown. MiXCR was run by TCRdb on the reads, yielding one entry per CDR3 protein. The sample lists under 850,000 distinct CDR3 sequences; roughly 30% were seen once. This CDR3 comprises 14 residues. Between the trimmed V and J ends, which lost 5 bases and 5 bases, there was a span of 13 bases. Germline V gene sequence: CDR1 SGHTA, CDR2 FQGNSA. The sample comes from a study of T cell repertoires in cytomegalovirus infection. Study-wide background: HLA-B-restricted CMV epitopes that are well studied were used alongside recently identified HLA-C-restricted ones. Public TCR beta signatures provided an indication of both CMV infection and a matching HLA type. Study observations and caveats: The response measured ex vivo was dominated by TCR beta clonotypes (HLA-C-restricted and CMV-specific).

The sample consisted of cultured PBMCs, taken from culture after CMV antigen stimulation. The gene calls are TRBV7-2 and TRBJ1-5; unclear D gene. The clonotype was recovered from a human donor in good health (CMV status not recorded). Some clones in this sample may be carry-over from other donors' samples. In DNA, the CDR3 is TGTGCCAGCAGCAAGGTTATTCTGGATCAGCCCCAGCATTTT. Encoded protein: CASSKVILDQPQHF.